These 14 T cell receptor beta chains were sequenced from one sample in a study of blood T cell repertoires in COVID-19. Assay used: immunoSEQ multiplex PCR; TCRdb lists only in-frame clones, some missing. Here the sample spans more than 200,000 clones, around 84% being singletons. Sequencing used peripheral blood. These receptors all come from an elderly man with acute or convalescent COVID-19.

The rearrangement uses TRBV15 and TRBJ1-2, with D unclear. V lost 2 bases and J lost 5, with 12 bases in between. CDR3 length equals 14 residues. Germline loops: CDR1 LNHNV, CDR2 YYDKDF (reference sequence). Written as DNA, the CDR3 is TGTGCCACCAGCAGATCAGGATCTTCGTATGGCTACACCTTC. Translated, it gives CATSRSGSSYGYTF.

The rearrangement links TRBV6-5 to TRBJ1-1, with D possibly being TRBD1 (5 bases). The CDR3 has 15 amino acids. The germline V and J ends were trimmed by 2 bases and 3 bases, with 13 bases remaining between them. CDR1 is MNHEY and CDR2 is SVGAGI in the germline V gene. The CDR3 here is CASSYGQGRDTEAFF. For the CDR3, the DNA is TGTGCCAGCAGTTACGGCCAGGGTAGGGACACTGAAGCTTTCTTT.

J is TRBJ1-1 and V is TRBV9; a weak D match, TRBD1 (5 bases). This CDR3 comprises 15 residues. CDR1 SGDLS and CDR2 YYNGEE come from the germline V gene. Trimming pared 4 bases from V and 1 base from J, leaving 14 bases between. This CDR3 reads CASSPNLGPNTEAFF. CDR3 sequence (DNA): TGTGCCAGCAGCCCTAATCTGGGGCCGAACACTGAAGCTTTCTTT.

This chain links TRBV7-8 with TRBJ1-4, with 7 bases fitting TRBD1. V was clipped by 0 bases and J by 0 bases; unmatched bases: 1. The length of the CDR3 is 16 residues. Germline lookup yields CDR1 SGHVS and CDR2 FQNEAQ. CDR3 loop: CASSLATGATNEKLFF. CDR3 DNA: TGTGCCAGCAGCTTAGCCACAGGGGCAACTAATGAAAAACTGTTTTTT.

This clone was seen just once. The chain combines TRBV15 with TRBJ2-1; D uncertain. This CDR3 is built from 15 residues. CDR1 is LNHNV, CDR2 YYDKDF, per germline (reference sequence). Trimming pared 0 bases from V and 5 bases from J, leaving 11 bases between. The CDR3 coding sequence is TGTGCCACCAGCAGAGAATGGTATGCGGACAATGAGCAGTTCTTC. It translates to CATSREWYADNEQFF.

This chain uses TRBV7-2 with TRBJ1-4; the D is unclear. The germline gives CDR1 SGHTA, CDR2 FQGNSA. This CDR3 comprises 17 residues. With 4 bases removed from V and 0 bases from J, the gap between germline ends came to 15 bases. This CDR3 reads CASSSRSSQATNEKLFF. The DNA for the CDR3 is TGTGCCAGCAGCTCAAGATCTTCTCAGGCAACTAATGAAAAACTGTTTTTT.

As DNA, the CDR3 is TGTGCCAGCAGTCCAGTCCGGGACAGGGTCGCGGATACGCAGTATTTT. As protein: CASSPVRDRVADTQYF. The chain carries TRBV9 and TRBJ2-3, with 9 bases matching TRBD1. V dropped 5 bases and J dropped 6; count of bases not matched to a gene: 13. CDR1 and CDR2 (germline): SGDLS, YYNGEE. CDR3 length equals 16 residues.

The chain's CDR3 is CASSYGVGAQYF. CDR3 coding DNA: TGTGCCAGCAGTTACGGGGTAGGGGCGCAGTATTTT. The chain links TRBV6-5 to TRBJ2-3; weak D call: TRBD1 (5 bases). Germline assignment: CDR1 MNHEY and CDR2 SVGAGI. V lost 2 bases and J 10 bases, leaving 10 bases between the germline ends. The CDR3 contains 12 residues.

The chain uses TRBV27 and TRBJ1-2; no clear D. V dropped 3 bases and J dropped 4 bases, with 18 bases sitting between them. Germline-derived CDR1 and CDR2 are MNHEY and SMNVEV (reference sequence). CDR3 size: 16 residues. The CDR3 is CASSFRRAHTSYGYTF. The CDR3 nucleotides are TGTGCCAGCAGTTTTAGGAGGGCACATACATCCTATGGCTACACCTTC.

The chain combines TRBV28 with TRBJ2-7, with TRBD2 matching over 8 bases. The CDR3 has 14 residues. The ends lost 3 bases at V and 7 bases at J; junction bases unmatched: 8. Germline CDR1 is MDHEN and CDR2 is SYDVKM. The CDR3 protein is CASSFGGRHGEQYF. The CDR3 DNA sequence: TGTGCCAGCAGTTTTGGCGGGAGGCACGGTGAGCAGTACTTC.

The chain links TRBV14 to TRBJ2-3; 9 bases map to TRBD2. From germline, CDR1 is SGHDN and CDR2 FVKESK. The J segment lost 1 base and the V segment lost 1 base, leaving 15 bases of the junction unmatched. The CDR3 is made up of 20 amino acids. The CDR3 DNA is TGTGCCAGCAGCCAAGGAGGCGGGAGGGCCGTGGTGTTAGGCACAGATACGCAGTATTTT. It is translated as CASSQGGGRAVVLGTDTQYF.

The CDR3 DNA follows: TGTGCCAGCAGTGACACAGGGGTGGGCGACACTGAAGCTTTCTTT. Translating it yields CASSDTGVGDTEAFF. This chain links TRBV6-2 or TRBV6-3 with TRBJ1-1, with 7 bases aligning to TRBD1. The CDR3 spans 15 residues. Germline loops: CDR1 MNHEY, CDR2 SVGEGT. After removal of 5 bases from V and 3 bases from J, the junction contained 9 bases not matched to a gene.

The genes are TRBV9 and TRBJ1-2; TRBD1 matches 10 bases. J lost 4 bases, V lost 6 bases, and 6 bases had no gene match. The CDR3 loop spans 14 amino acids. Germline loops: CDR1 SGDLS, CDR2 YYNGEE. The CDR3 DNA reads as TGTGCCAGCAACCGACAGGGGGCTGGCTATGGCTACACCTTC. Protein product: CASNRQGAGYGYTF.

The chain combines TRBV4-1 with TRBJ2-1; D is ambiguous. The CDR3 length is 14 residues. Germline CDR1 reads MGHRA; CDR2 reads YSYEKL. V lost 1 base and J 2 bases, leaving 6 bases between the germline ends. CDR3 in amino acids: CASSQAQTYNEQFF. Written as DNA, the CDR3 is TGCGCCAGCAGCCAAGCTCAGACCTACAATGAGCAGTTCTTC.